This T cell receptor (beta chain) was sequenced for a study of response to subunit inactivated influenza vaccine. This CDR3 is 13 amino acids long. Between the trimmed V and J ends, which lost 7 bases and 11 bases, there was a span of 17 bases. Germline-derived CDR1 and CDR2 are MNHEY and SMNVEV (reference sequence). General study results and limits: Few new T cells, the authors suggested, are recruited by each seasonal influenza vaccination.

A remark on this clonotype: Its antigen is not known.

TCRdb used MiXCR to reprocess the RT-PCR reads, holding one entry per CDR3 protein. The repertoire holds roughly 460,000 distinct CDR3 sequences, with approximately 11% as singletons. The origin of this receptor is a man in his fifties or sixties who received an inactivated influenza vaccine. The chain has TRBV27 and TRBJ2-2; D is perhaps TRBD2 (6 bases). The specimen comprised PBMCs from blood, sampled 35 to 45 days after vaccination. The CDR3 DNA follows: TGTGCCAGCATGGTCTTGGGAGGAAATGAGCTGTTTTTT. This sequence encodes CASMVLGGNELFF.